The clone carrying this T cell receptor beta chain was seen a handful of times. The V segment lost 5 bases and the J segment 2 bases; nucleotides outside the gene matches: 11. The CDR3 sequence is 18 residues long. The sample belongs to a study of early T cells in non-severe SARS-CoV-2 infection. Study at large: Chains stayed unpaired after sequencing of bulk RNA from unsorted whole blood.

MiXCR, run by TCRdb on the 5' RACE reads, gives a single entry per CDR3 protein. The sample includes 30,000 or so distinct CDR3 sequences, 5.4% of them seen just once. V and J are TRBV12-3 or TRBV12-4 and TRBJ2-3; 12 nucleotides line up with TRBD2. Sample: whole blood. This clonotype originated in an adult who was a healthcare worker with PCR-confirmed SARS-CoV-2 infection or an uninfected control (not recorded which). The CDR3 loop reads CASSPRLGLAGSTDTQYF. Written as DNA, the CDR3 is TGTGCCAGCAGTCCGAGGTTAGGACTAGCGGGGTCCACAGATACGCAGTATTTT.